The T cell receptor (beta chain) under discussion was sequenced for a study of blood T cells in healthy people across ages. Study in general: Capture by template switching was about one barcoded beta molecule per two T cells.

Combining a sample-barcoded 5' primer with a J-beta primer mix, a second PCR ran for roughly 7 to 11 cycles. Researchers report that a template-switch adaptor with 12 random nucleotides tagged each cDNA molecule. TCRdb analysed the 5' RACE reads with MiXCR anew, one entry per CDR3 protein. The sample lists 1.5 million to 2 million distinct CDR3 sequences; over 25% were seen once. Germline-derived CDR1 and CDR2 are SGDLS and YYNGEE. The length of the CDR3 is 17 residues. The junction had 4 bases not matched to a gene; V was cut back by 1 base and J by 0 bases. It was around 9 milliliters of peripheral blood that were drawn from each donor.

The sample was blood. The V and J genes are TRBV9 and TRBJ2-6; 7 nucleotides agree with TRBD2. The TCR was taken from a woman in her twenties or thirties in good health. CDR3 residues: CASSVPWGGSGANVLTF. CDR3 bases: TGTGCCAGCAGCGTACCGTGGGGGGGCTCTGGGGCCAACGTCCTGACTTTC.